Only one count was recorded for the clone carrying this TCR beta chain. Its antigen is currently unknown. This record belongs to a study of T cell responses to AZD1222 COVID-19 vaccine. The study, taken as a whole, reports: Donors in the cohort were predominantly white British and more often female, and clonal diversity was possibly underestimated. After two AZD1222 doses, spike-specific TCR breadth and depth rose versus day 0. Dominant at 160-218 and 743-854, vaccine-associated CD4 TCRs also spanned spike. As reported, nearly half of all spike-specific TCRs target variant regions that are unmutated.

The CDR3 covers 14 residues. Germline CDR1 is MNHEY and CDR2 is SVGAGI. V lost 0 bases to trimming and J lost 7 bases, with 10 bases between them. The method was immunoSEQ multiplex PCR; TCRdb's version includes in-frame clones alone and lacks a portion of them. The data contain about 75,000 clones, about 91% of them singletons. The chain joins TRBV6-5 to TRBJ2-1, with D maybe TRBD1 (5 bases). This TCR derives from an adult who received the MenACWY meningococcal vaccine as a control. Sequencing was performed on peripheral blood, taken 28 days after the second dose of the MenACWY control vaccine. The CDR3 protein is CASSYSGAGNEQFF. In DNA form, the CDR3 reads TGTGCCAGCAGTTACTCTGGGGCAGGGAATGAGCAGTTCTTC.